The TCR beta chain under discussion was sequenced for a study of cytomegalovirus exposure and HLA in healthy donors. The study's findings and limits: The listing of roughly 160 TCR beta chains classed them as cytomegalovirus-associated.

Germline loops: CDR1 SGHRS, CDR2 YFSETQ. V lost 4 bases and J lost 6; bases outside the gene matches: 6. The CDR3 sequence is 14 residues long. 13 Jbeta primers and 60 Vbeta primers were used for the PCR. Generated by immunoSEQ multiplex PCR, the TCRdb table keeps only in-frame clones and is missing some. The sample holds about 95,000 clones, approximately 70% seen once. Notes on this clone: Its antigen remains unknown.

The gene calls are TRBV5-1 and TRBJ2-1; TRBD2 aligns across 8 bases. The TCR originated in a woman between 45 and 65 years old in good health and CMV-seropositive. The sequenced sample consisted of PBMCs. The CDR3 region is CASSGGLVGNEQFF. CDR3 nucleotide sequence: TGCGCCAGCAGCGGGGGACTAGTAGGCAATGAGCAGTTCTTC.